Listed below are T cell receptor beta chains from one sample, sequenced in a study of shared clonotypes between healthy human individuals. Libraries were prepared by immunoSEQ multiplex PCR; TCRdb keeps only in-frame clonotypes and omits some of them. Among more than 600,000 clones listed, around 90% were seen once. Sequencing used naive CD8+ T cells sorted from blood. The origin of the receptors is a man aged 30 to 45 in good health. Both conserved end residues are part of each CDR3. Each record gives: clone size, V gene, D gene, J gene, CDR3 protein, CDR3 DNA. The D gene is left open where the match is weak. Rows may omit the clone size; those that give it use once, few, many or a size class.

>-|TRBV7-9|TRBD1|TRBJ2-7
CASSGHRGLGSYEQYF
TGTGCCAGCAGCGGGCACAGGGGGCTTGGGTCCTACGAGCAGTACTTC
>-|TRBV11-2|-|TRBJ2-1
CASSLSNEQFF
TGTGCCAGCAGCTTATCCAATGAGCAGTTCTTC
>-|TRBV9|-|TRBJ1-3
CASSVGGKVRNTIYF
TGTGCCAGCAGCGTAGGAGGGAAGGTCCGAAACACCATATATTTT
>-|TRBV18|-|TRBJ1-1
CASSPTESRVNTEAFF
TGTGCCAGCTCACCCACGGAGTCCAGGGTGAACACTGAAGCTTTCTTT
>-|TRBV7-8|-|TRBJ2-7
CASAGLGGEQYF
TGTGCCAGCGCGGGTCTAGGGGGCGAGCAGTACTTC
>-|TRBV19|-|TRBJ2-2
CATKDGGLWTGELFF
TGTGCCACCAAGGACGGAGGTTTATGGACCGGGGAGCTGTTTTTT
>-|TRBV6-5|TRBD2|TRBJ2-1
CASSSYAGGGNEQFF
TGTGCCAGCAGTTCGTACGCGGGAGGAGGCAATGAGCAGTTCTTC
>-|TRBV11-2|-|TRBJ2-3
CASSQAGTGVHGTSLYF
TGTGCCAGCAGCCAAGCCGGGACAGGGGTGCATGGGACTAGCCTGTATTTT
>-|TRBV6-5|TRBD1|TRBJ2-7
CASSWSQGEASYEQYF
TGTGCCAGCAGTTGGTCACAGGGGGAAGCTTCCTACGAGCAGTACTTC
>once|TRBV29-1|TRBD2|TRBJ2-7
CSALGTSGIYEQYF
TGCAGCGCCCTCGGGACTAGCGGGATTTACGAGCAGTACTTC
>-|TRBV9|-|TRBJ2-7
CASSPTILPTYEQYF
TGTGCCAGCAGCCCCACCATTTTACCCACCTACGAGCAGTACTTC
>-|TRBV5-1|-|TRBJ1-1
CASSEGQQGGGPNTEAFF
TGCGCCAGCAGCGAAGGACAGCAAGGGGGTGGACCCAACACTGAAGCTTTCTTT
>-|TRBV13|TRBD1|TRBJ1-5
CASSFQGQGDQPQHF
TGTGCCAGCAGCTTTCAGGGACAGGGCGATCAGCCCCAGCATTTT
>-|TRBV7-9|-|TRBJ2-5
CASSSEIQETQYF
TGTGCCAGCAGCTCAGAGATCCAAGAGACCCAGTACTTC
>-|TRBV7-6|-|TRBJ2-7
CASSRGLDEQYF
TGTGCCAGCTCAAGGGGCTTAGACGAGCAGTACTTC
>once|TRBV28|-|TRBJ2-1
CASSTFNGKYNEQFF
TGTGCCAGCAGTACCTTCAACGGAAAATACAATGAGCAGTTCTTC
>-|TRBV6-5|TRBD2|TRBJ2-3
CASGPRGGSLATQYF
TGTGCCAGCGGACCGCGGGGCGGGAGTCTCGCGACGCAGTATTTT
>-|TRBV7-2|-|TRBJ2-7
CASSPDYHEQYF
TGTGCCAGCAGCCCGGACTACCACGAGCAGTACTTC
>-|TRBV11-3|-|TRBJ2-1
CASSGDNEQFF
TGTGCCAGCAGCGGGGACAATGAGCAGTTCTTC
>few|TRBV28|-|TRBJ1-1
CASDQGFEAFF
TGTGCCAGCGACCAGGGTTTTGAAGCTTTCTTT
>-|TRBV7-9|-|TRBJ2-5
CASSLSGTKETQYF
TGTGCCAGCAGCCTTAGCGGTACTAAAGAGACCCAGTACTTC
>-|TRBV27|TRBD2|TRBJ2-1
CASSLGLAGVLYNEQFF
TGTGCCAGCAGTTTAGGGCTAGCGGGGGTCCTCTACAATGAGCAGTTCTTC
>-|TRBV5-5|TRBD2|TRBJ2-3
CASSLGLAGAFSPPDTQYF
TGTGCCAGCAGCTTGGGACTAGCGGGAGCTTTTTCCCCCCCAGATACGCAGTATTTT
>-|TRBV7-6|TRBD2|TRBJ2-1
CASSQTSGSSYNEQFF
TGTGCCAGCAGCCAGACTAGCGGGAGCTCCTACAATGAGCAGTTCTTC
>-|TRBV4-1|TRBD1|TRBJ1-1
CASSQRQGADAFF
TGCGCCAGCAGCCAAAGACAGGGGGCGGATGCTTTCTTT
>-|TRBV7-9|-|TRBJ2-7
CASSSPGTKSSYEQYF
TGTGCCAGCAGCTCACCCGGGACAAAGAGCTCCTACGAGCAGTACTTC
>-|TRBV5-1|-|TRBJ2-1
CASSFRGDGNEQFF
TGCGCCAGCAGCTTCCGGGGCGATGGCAATGAGCAGTTCTTC
>-|TRBV27|-|TRBJ2-7
CASSLKVNYEQYF
TGTGCCAGCAGTTTAAAAGTGAACTACGAGCAGTACTTC
>few|TRBV7-9|-|TRBJ1-1
CASSSWDSYTEAFF
TGTGCCAGCAGCTCCTGGGACTCGTACACTGAAGCTTTCTTT
>-|TRBV4-1|-|TRBJ2-1
CASSQDRHNEQFF
TGCGCCAGCAGCCAAGATCGGCACAATGAGCAGTTCTTC
>-|TRBV7-9|-|TRBJ2-2
CASSSSGTGELFF
TGTGCCAGCAGCTCCTCAGGGACCGGGGAGCTGTTTTTT
>-|TRBV5-1|-|TRBJ2-7
CASSLEQIPYEQYF
TGCGCCAGCAGCTTGGAGCAGATCCCCTACGAGCAGTACTTC
>-|TRBV28|-|TRBJ1-2
CASSFPNYDGYTF
TGTGCCAGCAGTTTCCCCAACTATGATGGCTACACCTTC
>-|TRBV2|TRBD1|TRBJ2-2
CASRGQGLKDTGELFF
TGTGCCAGCAGGGGACAGGGGCTTAAGGACACCGGGGAGCTGTTTTTT
>-|TRBV7-6|TRBD2|TRBJ2-1
CASSLRGLSGTNDTAQFF
TGTGCCAGCAGCTTAAGGGGCCTCTCCGGGACTAATGATACGGCGCAGTTCTTC
>-|TRBV4-1|-|TRBJ2-1
CASSQVAGGAQGEQFF
TGCGCCAGCAGCCAAGTCGCAGGAGGAGCCCAAGGTGAGCAGTTCTTC
>-|TRBV28|-|TRBJ2-5
CASSFSSNSQETQYF
TGTGCCAGCAGTTTCAGCAGTAATTCTCAAGAGACCCAGTACTTC
>-|TRBV7-3|TRBD2|TRBJ2-7
CASSSRLAGVDEQYF
TGTGCCAGCAGCTCCAGGCTAGCGGGAGTGGACGAGCAGTACTTC
>-|TRBV29-1|-|TRBJ2-5
CSVCLAGKETQYF
TGCAGCGTTTGTTTGGCGGGTAAAGAGACCCAGTACTTC
>-|TRBV11-2|-|TRBJ2-7
CASSLTQANYEQYF
TGTGCCAGCAGCTTAACTCAGGCGAACTACGAGCAGTACTTC
>once|TRBV6-5|TRBD2|TRBJ2-1
CASGGLAGESDEQFF
TGTGCCAGCGGCGGACTAGCGGGAGAATCGGATGAGCAGTTCTTC
>-|TRBV14|-|TRBJ2-1
CASSQRVLPNEQFF
TGTGCCAGCAGCCAGAGGGTCCTTCCCAATGAGCAGTTCTTC
>-|TRBV11-2|TRBD1|TRBJ2-7
CASSLQGAREQYF
TGTGCCAGCAGCTTGCAGGGGGCCCGCGAGCAGTACTTC
>-|TRBV9|-|TRBJ2-7
CASSGGPDRPYEQYF
TGTGCCAGCAGCGGGGGCCCGGACAGACCCTACGAGCAGTACTTC
>-|TRBV2|-|TRBJ1-2
CASSESGASHGYTF
TGTGCCAGCAGTGAATCGGGGGCTAGTCATGGCTACACCTTC
>-|TRBV5-1|-|TRBJ1-2
CASSQLPTGPYGYTF
TGCGCCAGCAGCCAACTTCCGACAGGCCCCTATGGCTACACCTTC
>-|TRBV10-3|-|TRBJ2-1
CAIALTEGNEQFF
TGTGCCATCGCCTTGACAGAGGGCAATGAGCAGTTCTTC
>-|TRBV15|-|TRBJ1-5
CATSRDREGLNNQPQHF
TGTGCCACCAGCAGAGATCGAGAGGGCCTTAACAATCAGCCCCAGCATTTT
>-|TRBV29-1|-|TRBJ2-1
CSVESVASNEQFF
TGCAGCGTTGAATCCGTAGCGAGCAATGAGCAGTTCTTC
>once|TRBV7-9|-|TRBJ1-1
CASSPARGAGNTEAFF
TGTGCCAGCAGCCCGGCCAGGGGCGCAGGGAACACTGAAGCTTTCTTT
>-|TRBV9|TRBD2|TRBJ2-5
CASSDVAGGGETQYF
TGTGCCAGCAGCGACGTAGCGGGAGGCGGGGAGACCCAGTACTTC
>-|TRBV2|TRBD1|TRBJ1-1
CASSLNRGFSSIGTEAFF
TGTGCCAGCAGTTTAAACAGGGGCTTTTCCTCCATCGGCACTGAAGCTTTCTTT